This TCR beta chain comes out of a study of T cell responses to AZD1222 COVID-19 vaccine. Germline V gene sequence: CDR1 LNHDA, CDR2 SQIVND (reference sequence). This CDR3 is 14 amino acids long. The trim removed 1 base at V and 4 bases at J, leaving 2 bases unmatched. Profiled with immunoSEQ multiplex PCR; TCRdb holds only in-frame clones, not every one. The sample has approximately 110,000 clones; about 91% are singletons. In the case of this clone: Its antigen is not identified. The sample contains more than one DNA sequence encoding this CDR3.

Study-wide points: It should be noted that donors were predominantly white British and more often female, and clonal diversity was possibly underestimated. After two AZD1222 doses, spike-specific TCR breadth and depth rose versus day 0. A reported finding is that nearly half of spike-specific TCRs target unmutated variant regions.

The material was peripheral blood, obtained 28 days after the second AZD1222 dose. The chain combines TRBV19 with TRBJ2-7; the match to TRBD1 covers 9 bases. This TCR derives from an adult who received the AZD1222 COVID-19 vaccine. Here the CDR3 reads CASSIGTGAYEQYF. In DNA form, the CDR3 reads TGTGCCAGTAGTATAGGGACAGGGGCGTACGAGCAGTACTTC.